The sequence of this T cell receptor (beta chain) was determined in a study of vaccination and CD4 T cells after COVID-19. Study summary: Post-vaccine specimens were obtained a median roughly 70 days after dose two (range 14 to 241). Overlapping spike peptides served as the stimulus for the cells. These peptides came from SARS-CoV-2 and from the common cold coronaviruses HCoV-NL63, HCoV-OC43 and HCoV-229E.

V lost 5 bases, J lost 9 bases, and 24 bases lay in between. The CDR3 spans 16 residues. Treatment noted: approximately 9-day PBMC culture with coronavirus spike peptide pools or control peptides (ViraFEST assay). The authors replaced half the medium with fresh IL-2 medium on days 3 and 7. The table lists this clonotype with a few counts. The antigen is not known. The assay that was used to sequence DNA from cultured CD4+ T cells was the Oncomine TCR Beta short-read assay. MiXCR was run by TCRdb on the PCR reads, yielding one entry per CDR3 protein. The table lists around 20,000 distinct CDR3 sequences, around 40% of them singletons.

The chain recombines TRBV12-3 or TRBV12-4 with TRBJ2-3, with TRBD2 as a possible D gene (7 bases). This clonotype was obtained from a human donor who had recovered from COVID-19. The sample was CD4+ T cells from blood, cultured in vitro, taken after SARS-CoV-2 vaccination. CDR3 loop: CASSPKRGLPQGTQYF. The CDR3 nucleotides are TGTGCCAGCAGTCCAAAGAGGGGACTACCCCAGGGGACGCAGTATTTT.